This T cell receptor (beta chain) was sequenced in a study of CD8 T cells in ankylosing spondylitis. Broader study findings: Earlier work had already found some motif variants in reactive arthritis synovial fluid and blood. Matched ankylosing spondylitis synovial fluid reportedly contained a significantly enriched population of disease-linked clones.

TCRdb re-called the 5' RACE reads with MiXCR, one entry per CDR3 protein. This sample carries 150,000 to 200,000 distinct CDR3 sequences, approximately 13% of them seen once, and the ten largest clones take approximately 10%. Details on this clonotype: Its antigen is unidentified.

This sequence was found in a female donor with ankylosing spondylitis or in good health (not recorded which). Material: blood, either unsorted or a sorted T cell fraction (not recorded which).

This CDR3 reads CASSLLGAGGSNEQFF. In nucleotides, the CDR3 is TGTGCCAGCAGCTTACTGGGTGCGGGAGGAAGCAATGAGCAGTTCTTC. The chain couples TRBV7-9 to TRBJ2-1; 8 nucleotides match TRBD2. The CDR3 spans 16 residues. With V trimmed by 2 bases and J by 6 bases, 9 bases remained unmatched. The V gene's germline CDR1 is SEHNR and CDR2 FQNEAQ (reference sequence).